This record looks at one T cell receptor beta chain sequence and its context. Deletions cut 8 bases from V and 4 bases from J, with 17 bases between. CDR3 length: 14 amino acids. Germline V gene lookup returns CDR1 MNHEY and CDR2 SMNVEV (reference sequence). This sample is drawn from a study of OX40 agonist ivuxolimab in advanced cancers. Study summary: Patients achieving partial responses numbered three: one hepatocellular carcinoma case and two cutaneous melanoma cases.

Using immunoSEQ multiplex PCR, the repertoire was profiled, and TCRdb retains in-frame clones only, with some absent. The top ten hold less than 35% of the sample, which has roughly 29,000 clones, 86% seen once. The origin of this receptor is an adult with an advanced solid tumor such as melanoma, head and neck, liver or kidney cancer. The chain combines TRBV27 with TRBJ1-2; no definite D call. Specimen: CD4+ or CD8+ T cells sorted from blood, collected in a trial of the OX40 agonist ivuxolimab. The DNA for the CDR3 is TGTGCCAGCGCCGCCGCCGCTCCCGGCTATGGCTACACCTTC. Its protein product is CASAAAAPGYGYTF.